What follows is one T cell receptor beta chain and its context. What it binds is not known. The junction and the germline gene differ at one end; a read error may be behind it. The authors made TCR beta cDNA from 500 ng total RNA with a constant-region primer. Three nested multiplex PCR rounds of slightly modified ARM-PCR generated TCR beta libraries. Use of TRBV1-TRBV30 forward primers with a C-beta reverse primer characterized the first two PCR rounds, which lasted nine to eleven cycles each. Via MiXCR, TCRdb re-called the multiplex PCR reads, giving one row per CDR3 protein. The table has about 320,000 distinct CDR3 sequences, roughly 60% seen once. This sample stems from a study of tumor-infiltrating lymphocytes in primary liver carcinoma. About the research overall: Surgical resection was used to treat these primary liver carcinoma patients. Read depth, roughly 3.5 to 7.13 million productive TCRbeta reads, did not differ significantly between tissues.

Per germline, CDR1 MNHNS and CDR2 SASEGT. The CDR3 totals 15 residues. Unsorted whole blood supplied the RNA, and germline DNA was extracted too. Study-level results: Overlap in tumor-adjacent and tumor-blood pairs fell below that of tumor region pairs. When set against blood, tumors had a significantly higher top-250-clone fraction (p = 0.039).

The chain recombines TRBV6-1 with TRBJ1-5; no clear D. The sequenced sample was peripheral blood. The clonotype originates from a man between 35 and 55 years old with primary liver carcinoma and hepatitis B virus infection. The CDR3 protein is CTSSEMGNSNQPQDF. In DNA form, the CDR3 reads TGTACCAGCAGTGAGATGGGGAACAGCAATCAGCCCCAGGATTTT.